This is a list of T cell receptor beta chains from one sample in a study of T cell responses to AZD1222 COVID-19 vaccine. Clones were read by immunoSEQ multiplex PCR, and TCRdb kept only the in-frame ones, dropping some. Seen here are under 95,000 clones, around 90% observed once, and the top ten hold approximately 2%. The source material was peripheral blood, sampled on day 0 of AZD1222 vaccination. These receptors originate from an adult in good health. The CDR3 runs from the conserved cysteine through the conserved F or W. A D gene is named only where the DNA matches it firmly. Size tells how often a clone was seen (once, few, many) or the class of an expanded clone, and some rows leave it out.

CDR3 protein | CDR3 DNA | clone size | J gene | V gene | D gene | CDR3 length
CASSPIPYSGNTEAFF | TGTGCCAGCTCACCAATTCCGTACAGCGGGAACACTGAAGCTTTCTTT | - | TRBJ1-1 | TRBV18 | - | 16
CASSIDNRQRQYF | TGTGCCAGTAGTATAGATAACCGGCAAAGGCAGTACTTC | - | TRBJ2-7 | TRBV19 | - | 13
CASSVQGVSGNTIYF | TGTGCCAGCAGTGTACAGGGGGTTTCTGGAAACACCATATATTTT | - | TRBJ1-3 | TRBV6-6 | TRBD1 | 15
CAISDKLLQGSYEQYF | TGTGCCATCAGTGATAAACTACTACAGGGGAGCTACGAGCAGTACTTC | - | TRBJ2-7 | TRBV10-3 | TRBD1 | 16
CASRKGPDNTGELFF | TGTGCCAGCAGAAAGGGACCCGATAACACCGGGGAGCTGTTTTTT | - | TRBJ2-2 | TRBV7-9 | - | 15
CASSSPQGQGNSPLHF | TGTGCCAGCAGCTCACCTCAAGGGCAGGGGAATTCACCCCTCCACTTT | - | TRBJ1-6 | TRBV7-9 | - | 16
CASSSGRLNQPQHF | TGTGCCAGCAGTTCTGGACGGCTCAATCAGCCCCAGCATTTT | - | TRBJ1-5 | TRBV6-5 | - | 14
CASSPDRVDTEAFF | TGTGCCAGCTCGCCAGACAGGGTGGACACTGAAGCTTTCTTT | once | TRBJ1-1 | TRBV18 | TRBD1 | 14
CASSLSGTNTGELFF | TGTGCCAGTAGCCTGTCCGGGACGAACACCGGGGAGCTGTTTTTT | - | TRBJ2-2 | TRBV19 | - | 15
CASSLESNQPQHF | TGTGCCAGCAGCTTAGAGAGCAATCAGCCCCAGCATTTT | - | TRBJ1-5 | TRBV7-8 | - | 13
CASYSAGGNTIYF | TGTGCCAGCTATTCGGCTGGTGGAAACACCATATATTTT | - | TRBJ1-3 | TRBV18 | - | 13
CASRPYGNYGYTF | TGTGCCAGCAGGCCGTACGGAAACTATGGCTACACCTTC | few | TRBJ1-2 | TRBV5-4 | - | 13
CASSPGLAGIYEQYF | TGTGCCAGCAGCCCTGGACTAGCGGGGATCTACGAGCAGTACTTC | - | TRBJ2-7 | TRBV7-2 | TRBD2 | 15
CASSVRGDQPQHF | TGTGCCAGCAGTGTCAGGGGGGATCAGCCCCAGCATTTT | - | TRBJ1-5 | TRBV2 | TRBD1 | 13
CASSSTWRGPGNTIYF | TGTGCCAGCAGTTCCACGTGGAGGGGGCCTGGAAACACCATATATTTT | - | TRBJ1-3 | TRBV6-5 | TRBD1 | 16
CASSLGTKRTGELFF | TGTGCCAGCAGCTTAGGGACAAAACGTACCGGGGAGCTGTTTTTT | - | TRBJ2-2 | TRBV7-9 | - | 15
CASSQWGGSTDTQYF | TGTGCCAGCAGCCAATGGGGGGGAAGCACAGATACGCAGTATTTT | once | TRBJ2-3 | TRBV14 | TRBD2 | 15
CASSYSLYNEQFF | TGTGCCAGCAGTTACAGCCTCTACAATGAGCAGTTCTTC | - | TRBJ2-1 | TRBV12-3/TRBV12-4 | - | 13
CASSFGDTSYEQYF | TGTGCCAGCAGCTTTGGGGACACCTCCTACGAGCAGTACTTC | - | TRBJ2-7 | TRBV7-9 | - | 14
CASSLPGNTGELFF | TGTGCCAGCAGCCTACCCGGAAACACCGGGGAGCTGTTTTTT | - | TRBJ2-2 | TRBV11-3 | - | 14
CASSFRRVTIYF | TGTGCCAGCAGTTTTCGCAGGGTCACCATATATTTT | - | TRBJ1-3 | TRBV12-3/TRBV12-4 | - | 12
CASSREGPPANSPLHF | TGTGCCAGCAGCAGGGAGGGCCCTCCGGCGAATTCACCCCTCCACTTT | - | TRBJ1-6 | TRBV6-2/TRBV6-3 | - | 16
CASSESGRTEQFF | TGCGCCAGCAGTGAGTCTGGGAGGACCGAGCAGTTCTTC | - | TRBJ2-1 | TRBV10-1 | - | 13
CASSPQALAIDTQYF | TGCGCCAGCAGCCCACAGGCTCTAGCGATCGATACGCAGTATTTT | - | TRBJ2-3 | TRBV4-3 | - | 15
CASSTRQGSYEQYF | TGTGCCAGTAGTACGAGACAGGGCTCCTACGAGCAGTACTTC | - | TRBJ2-7 | TRBV19 | TRBD1 | 14
CASRADSNTGELFF | TGTGCCAGCAGGGCCGACTCGAACACCGGGGAGCTGTTTTTT | - | TRBJ2-2 | TRBV2 | - | 14